This T cell receptor (beta chain) derives from a study of blood T cell repertoires in COVID-19. Study members were between about 18 and 100 years old and lived in over 20 US regions. Participants had their cohort set by participant-reported clinical history. Among Cohort 3 donors, those recovered had two negative PCRs, clearance, or symptom resolution. Germline CDR1 reads SEHNR; CDR2 reads FQNEAQ (reference sequence). CDR3 length: 15 amino acids. The V gene end was trimmed by 5 bases and the J gene end by 8 bases; junction bases not matched to a gene: 11. Data came from immunoSEQ multiplex PCR; TCRdb stores just in-frame clones and leaves some out. In the table there are roughly 250,000 clones, around 89% of which are singletons.

Sequencing was performed on PBMCs or T cells enriched from blood (not recorded which). This TCR derives from a man aged 35 to 55 who had recovered from COVID-19. V and J are TRBV7-9 and TRBJ1-4, with 7 bases that match TRBD1. The CDR3 DNA is TGTGCCAGCAGCCCACCGGGACAGTCCCGAGAAAAACTGTTTTTT. Translated: CASSPPGQSREKLFF.